This T cell receptor (beta chain) was retrieved from a study of T-cell memory formation after mild COVID-19. V was trimmed by 4 bases and J by 2 bases, leaving 18 bases between them. The CDR3 has 16 amino acids. CDR1 and CDR2 from the germline V gene are SGHRS and YFSETQ. Each CDR3 protein gets one entry after TCRdb re-called the 5' RACE reads with MiXCR. The repertoire includes 150,000 to 200,000 distinct CDR3 sequences, 30% to 35% of them detected once, and around 12% sits in the top ten. The genes are TRBV5-1 and TRBJ1-1; D might be TRBD1 (5 bases). The receptor was isolated from an adult woman who had mild COVID-19 (a few samples of this study predate the infection). Cell type and time point are not known. What was sequenced was PBMCs or a T cell subset sorted from them (not recorded which). Here the CDR3 reads CASSLTVGGINTEAFF. Written as DNA, the CDR3 is TGCGCCAGCAGCCTTACCGTTGGGGGGATCAACACTGAAGCTTTCTTT.